This is a list of T cell receptor beta chains from one sample in a study of cytomegalovirus exposure and HLA in healthy donors. Using immunoSEQ multiplex PCR, the repertoire was profiled, and TCRdb retains in-frame clones only, with some absent. This table has around 140,000 clones, over 75% appearing once. Source material: PBMCs. The receptors originated from a man aged 40-49 years in good health and CMV-seronegative. CDR3s include the opening cysteine and the closing phenylalanine or tryptophan. A D gene is named only where the DNA matches it firmly. Only some rows state a clone size, as once, few, many or a class for expanded clones.

V	D	J	length	size	DNA	CDR3
TRBV28	TRBD2	TRBJ2-5	15	-	TGTGCCAGCAGTTGGACTAGCGGGAGATTTGAGACCCAGTACTTC	CASSWTSGRFETQYF
TRBV7-9	-	TRBJ2-5	14	-	TGTGCCAGCAGCTTAGAGCGCGAACAAGAGACCCAGTACTTC	CASSLEREQETQYF
TRBV7-6	-	TRBJ2-7	15	-	TGTGCCAGCAGCTCCGGGACTCCTCCGAACTACGAGCAGTACTTC	CASSSGTPPNYEQYF
TRBV6-5	-	TRBJ2-1	14	-	TGTGCCAGCAGTTACTCATGGCGGCTCAATGAGCAGTTCTTC	CASSYSWRLNEQFF
TRBV6-5	TRBD1	TRBJ1-1	14	-	TGTGCCAGCAGTCAGGGACAGGGCGTCACTGAAGCTTTCTTT	CASSQGQGVTEAFF
TRBV6-1	-	TRBJ1-6	13	-	TGTGCCAGCAGTAACGCCCGGAATTCACCCCTCCACTTT	CASSNARNSPLHF
TRBV5-4	-	TRBJ1-1	14	-	TGTGCCAGCAACGTTCAGGGCGTTAACACTGAAGCTTTCTTT	CASNVQGVNTEAFF
TRBV30	-	TRBJ1-2	11	-	TGTGCCTGGAGTAACGGGGTTGGCTACACCTTC	CAWSNGVGYTF
TRBV5-1	TRBD1	TRBJ2-2	16	-	TGCGCCAGCAGCTTGGCGGGACAGGGAAACACCGGGGAGCTGTTTTTT	CASSLAGQGNTGELFF
TRBV4-3	TRBD2	TRBJ2-3	18	few	TGCGCCAGCAGCCAAACCCTAGCGGGGGGCCTGCACACAGATACGCAGTATTTT	CASSQTLAGGLHTDTQYF
TRBV29-1	-	TRBJ2-7	12	-	TGCAGCGTTGAAGGTTCCTACTACGAGCAGTACTTC	CSVEGSYYEQYF
TRBV11-2	TRBD1	TRBJ2-1	16	once	TGTGCCAGCAGCAGAATCGGACAGGGGGGAGTCAATGAGCAGTTCTTC	CASSRIGQGGVNEQFF
TRBV29-1	TRBD1	TRBJ2-7	13	-	TGCAGCGTTGAGACAGGGAAGGAGAACGAGCAGTACTTC	CSVETGKENEQYF
TRBV11-1	TRBD2	TRBJ2-5	16	-	TGTGCCAGCAGCTTAGGGCGAGCGGGGGCCCAAGAGACCCAGTACTTC	CASSLGRAGAQETQYF
TRBV5-1	TRBD2	TRBJ2-7	15	once	TGCGCCAGCAGCGAGACTAGCGGGGGGACCTACGAGCAGTACTTC	CASSETSGGTYEQYF
TRBV28	TRBD2	TRBJ2-7	17	-	TGTGCCAGCAGTTCCCTGGGGGCGGGAGGGCCTTTTCGCGAGCAGTACTTC	CASSSLGAGGPFREQYF
TRBV7-9	TRBD2	TRBJ2-7	15	-	TGTGCCAGCAGCTTATTCTGGGGGGGAGACTACGAGCAGTACTTC	CASSLFWGGDYEQYF
TRBV6-1	-	TRBJ1-6	14	-	TGTGCCAGCAGTGTGGGGGGGCCAGGGTCACCCCTCCACTTT	CASSVGGPGSPLHF
TRBV7-6	-	TRBJ2-1	15	-	TGTGCCAGCAGCTGGACAGCAGACTCCTACAATGAGCAGTTCTTC	CASSWTADSYNEQFF
TRBV28	-	TRBJ1-1	15	-	TGTGCCAGCAGTCCATTGACAGCCTTGAACACTGAAGCTTTCTTT	CASSPLTALNTEAFF
TRBV7-8	TRBD1	TRBJ2-5	14	-	TGTGCCAGCAACCTCCAGGGGGCCCAAGAGACCCAGTACTTC	CASNLQGAQETQYF
TRBV4-3	-	TRBJ1-2	15	-	TGCGCCAGCAGCCAAGATCTCAGGGGCCCCTATGGCTACACCTTC	CASSQDLRGPYGYTF
TRBV15	TRBD2	TRBJ2-2	14	-	TGTGCCACCAGCAGAGCGGGGGGCACCGGGGAGCTGTTTTTT	CATSRAGGTGELFF
TRBV19	TRBD2	TRBJ2-7	15	-	TGTGCCAGTAGTGTAGCGGGGGGCCCAACCTACGAGCAGTACTTC	CASSVAGGPTYEQYF
TRBV5-1	-	TRBJ2-7	16	-	TGCGCCAGCAGCTTGGAGGGACACCGAAACTCCTACGAGCAGTACTTC	CASSLEGHRNSYEQYF
TRBV7-9	-	TRBJ1-1	15	-	TGTGCCAGCAGCGCCTTCGGACAAGCTTACACTGAAGCTTTCTTT	CASSAFGQAYTEAFF
TRBV21-1	-	TRBJ2-3	15	once	TGTGCCAGCAGTAAAGATCCTAGCGGGACAAATACGCAGTATTTT	CASSKDPSGTNTQYF
TRBV7-2	TRBD1	TRBJ2-5	14	-	TGTGCCAGCAGCTTCAGTACAGGGGAAGAGACCCAGTACTTC	CASSFSTGEETQYF
TRBV19	-	TRBJ2-3	16	-	TGTGCCAGTAGTATAGCCGAGGGTGGGTACGGAGATACGCAGTATTTT	CASSIAEGGYGDTQYF
TRBV7-2	TRBD2	TRBJ2-1	15	-	TGTGCCAGCAGCTTTTTAGCGGGAGCCCACAATGAGCAGTTCTTC	CASSFLAGAHNEQFF
TRBV28	-	TRBJ1-1	13	-	TGTGCCACGAGGGAGGGGGGGAGCACTGAAGCTTTCTTT	CATREGGSTEAFF
TRBV2	-	TRBJ1-4	14	-	TGTGCCAGCAGAAGGACAGAACCTAATGAAAAACTGTTTTTT	CASRRTEPNEKLFF
TRBV10-1	TRBD2	TRBJ2-3	15	-	TGCGCCAGCAGTGAGAGGCGGGAGTTCATAGATACGCAGTATTTT	CASSERREFIDTQYF
TRBV7-3	-	TRBJ2-7	13	-	TGTGCCAGCAGCCAAAACCCGGGGTACGAGCAGTACTTC	CASSQNPGYEQYF
TRBV28	-	TRBJ1-2	14	-	TGTGCCAGCGCCTTGACAGGAGCTAACTATGGCTACACCTTC	CASALTGANYGYTF
TRBV29-1	-	TRBJ1-1	12	once	TGCAGCGTCATCGGGGGGTCCGCTGAAGCTTTCTTT	CSVIGGSAEAFF
TRBV2	TRBD2	TRBJ2-1	15	-	TGTGCCAGCAACCTAGCGGGGGGGCCCGGCAATGAGCAGTTCTTC	CASNLAGGPGNEQFF
TRBV5-1	-	TRBJ2-7	14	-	TGCGCCAGCAGCTTGACGGAGGTATCGGGCGAGCAGTACTTC	CASSLTEVSGEQYF
TRBV6-5	-	TRBJ2-2	15	-	TGTGCCAGCAGTTACTCAGGGGGAGTCCCCGGGGAGCTGTTTTTT	CASSYSGGVPGELFF
TRBV11-2	-	TRBJ2-1	12	once	TGTGCCAGCAGCTTAGGGGCCAATGAGCAGTTCTTC	CASSLGANEQFF
TRBV30	-	TRBJ1-5	13	-	TGTGCCTTTGGACCAGGGGGCAATCAGCCCCAGCATTTT	CAFGPGGNQPQHF
TRBV30	TRBD2	TRBJ2-7	12	-	TGTGCCTTCGGGACTAGCCCCTACGAGCAGTACTTC	CAFGTSPYEQYF